These 28 T cell receptor beta chains originate from one sample sequenced in a study of type 1 and type 2 diabetes patients. Amplification started from genomic DNA. Multiplex PCR with 30 forward and 13 reverse primers amplified the TCR beta CDR3. TCRdb independently ran MiXCR on the multiplex PCR reads; one entry per CDR3 protein. The sample has 280,000 or so distinct CDR3 sequences; approximately 45% are singletons. The sequenced material came from peripheral blood mononuclear cells (PBMCs). The receptor set was obtained from a young man with type 2 diabetes.

The chain carries TRBV7-2 and TRBJ2-5, with D possibly matching TRBD1 (5 bases). The CDR3 contains 16 residues. Trimming left V 1 base short and J 4 bases short, with 16 bases between. Germline V gene data show CDR1 as SGHTA and CDR2 as FQGNSA. CDR3 sequence reads: CASSLGQGTTGETQYF. Here the CDR3 DNA reads TGTGCCAGCAGCTTAGGCCAGGGAACCACTGGAGAGACCCAGTACTTC.

The J gene is TRBJ1-1, the V gene TRBV19; D uncertain. Germline lookup yields CDR1 LNHDA and CDR2 SQIVND (reference sequence). V was shortened by 3 bases and J by 5 bases, with 16 bases between the two germline ends. This CDR3 region has 15 residues. The CDR3 sequence: CASSIDNIRRTEAFF. DNA for the CDR3: TGTGCCAGTAGTATTGACAACATTCGACGTACTGAAGCTTTCTTT.

This clonotype was detected only a few times. The J gene is TRBJ2-1, the V gene TRBV15, with D perhaps matching TRBD1 (5 bases). This CDR3 has 16 amino acids. With 0 bases removed from V and 6 bases from J, the gap between germline ends came to 15 bases. Germline CDR1 LNHNV, CDR2 YYDKDF (reference sequence). Written as DNA, the CDR3 is TGTGCCACCAGCAGAGAGGTTGGGGCAGGGATCAATGAGCAGTTCTTC. Residues: CATSREVGAGINEQFF.

This clonotype was detected a few times. J is TRBJ2-6 and V is TRBV12-3 or TRBV12-4; D tentatively reads TRBD1 or TRBD2 (7 bases each). The ends were cut back, 3 bases at V and 8 bases at J, with 14 bases in the middle. CDR3 length: 15 amino acids. Here the CDR3 DNA reads TGTGCCAGCAGTTTCAGGGGGGGCAGGTCCAACGTCCTGACTTTC. This encodes CASSFRGGRSNVLTF.

Worth noting for this clonotype: One end of the junction does not line up with germline, which may come from a read error. DNA of the CDR3: TGTGCCAGCACCAGGACCGTCGCCTACGAGCAGCACTTC. Protein product: CASTRTVAYEQHF. This rearrangement joins TRBV2 to TRBJ2-7, with unresolved D. The CDR3 contains 13 residues. Germline V gene lookup returns CDR1 SNHLY and CDR2 FYNNEI. The full variable domain, rest sourced from reference TRBV2 and TRBJ2-7, is EPEVTQTPSHQVTQMGQEVILRCVPISNHLYFYWYRQILGQKVEFLVSFYNNEISEKSEIFDDQFSVERPDGSNFTLKIRSTKLEDSAMYFCASTRTVAYEQHFGPGTRLTVT.

V gene TRBV19 combines with J gene TRBJ2-5; 9 positions match TRBD1. Germline CDR1 is LNHDA and CDR2 is SQIVND (reference sequence). The V and J ends lost 3 bases and 7 bases, in that order; junction bases with no gene match: 12. The CDR3 has 16 amino acids. The CDR3 nucleotides are TGTGCCAGTAGTATCGCGACGACAGGGGGACAGGCGACCCAGTACTTC. This encodes CASSIATTGGQATQYF.

The V and J genes are TRBV10-3 and TRBJ2-7; no reliable D call. This CDR3 spans 11 amino acids. From germline, CDR1 is ENHRY and CDR2 SYGVKD. CDR3 amino acids: CAIAQSYEQYF. CDR3 coding DNA: TGTGCGATAGCCCAATCCTACGAGCAGTACTTC.

Details on this clonotype: In this CDR3 the conserved last residue, phenylalanine or tryptophan, is missing, so a read error is likely. The chain is built from TRBV2 and TRBJ2-1, with D hard to call. This CDR3 spans 14 amino acids. Trimming stripped 8 bases from V and 0 bases from J, with 11 bases between. CDR1 SNHLY and CDR2 FYNNEI come from the germline V gene. CDR3 protein: CASLPGFSYNEQFL. The CDR3 nucleotides are TGTGCCAGCCTACCGGGTTTCTCCTACAATGAGCAGTTCCTC.

The chain couples TRBV13 to TRBJ2-5; unclear D gene. The length of the CDR3 is 15 residues. Trimming removed 1 base from V and 2 bases from J, with 11 bases in between. Germline V gene data show CDR1 as PRHDT and CDR2 as FYEKMQ (reference sequence). CDR3 loop: CASSLVVEQQETQYF. CDR3 sequence (DNA): TGTGCCAGCAGCTTAGTAGTAGAACAGCAAGAGACCCAGTACTTC.

Only a few counts were recorded for this clonotype. The CDR3 region has the DNA TGTGCCGGGAGCAGGGATCCCAGCAATCAGCCCCAGCATTTT. Translated, it gives CAGSRDPSNQPQHF. This rearrangement joins TRBV19 to TRBJ1-5; the D gene is possibly TRBD1 (5 bases). V lost 11 bases to trimming and J lost 1 base, with 15 bases between them. The CDR3 length is 14 residues. Germline V lookup: CDR1 LNHDA, CDR2 SQIVND (reference sequence).

This rearrangement joins TRBV18 to TRBJ2-7; TRBD2 matches at 8 bases. The J call may be faulty, since TRBJ2-1 better matches the DNA end. There are 16 residues in the CDR3. Germline values: CDR1 KGHSH, CDR2 LQKENI. CDR3 protein: CASSRPGGVDQGEQFF. CDR3 in DNA: TGTGCCAGCTCACGCCCGGGAGGGGTCGATCAGGGTGAGCAGTTCTTC.

This clonotype was observed a few times. The rearrangement joins TRBV12-3 or TRBV12-4 to TRBJ2-5, with D uncertain. The CDR3 is 13 residues long. The germline V and J ends were trimmed by 7 bases and 1 base, with 10 bases remaining between them. The CDR3 sequence: CASTRTAQETQYF. The CDR3 bases are TGTGCCAGCACTAGGACGGCCCAAGAGACCCAGTACTTC.

This clonotype was recorded a few times. This rearrangement joins TRBV6-4 to TRBJ2-6, with a possible D match to TRBD2 (6 bases). This CDR3 contains 17 residues. CDR1 and CDR2 from the germline V gene are MRHNA and SNTAGT. V was cut by 4 bases and J by 0 bases, with 13 bases left in between. The CDR3 sequence: CASSGGLTTSGANVLTF. DNA of the CDR3: TGTGCCAGCAGTGGGGGACTGACGACCTCTGGGGCCAACGTCCTGACTTTC.

The V gene is TRBV19, the J gene TRBJ1-2; a weak D match, TRBD1 (6 bases). V lost 6 bases, J lost 5 bases, and 16 bases lay in between. Germline assignment: CDR1 LNHDA and CDR2 SQIVND (reference sequence). The CDR3 is made up of 14 amino acids. The CDR3 sequence is CASSPGRDIYGYTF. The CDR3 DNA sequence: TGTGCCAGTAGCCCGGGCAGGGACATTTATGGCTACACCTTC.

There are a few counts of this clonotype. The CDR3 here is CATSAGGEGAFF. CDR3 nucleotides: TGTGCCACCAGTGCCGGGGGGGAAGGAGCTTTCTTT. The chain combines TRBV24-1 with TRBJ1-1, with a possible D match to TRBD1 (5 bases). The CDR3 covers 12 residues. Trimming left V 5 bases short and J 10 bases short, with 13 bases between. In germline, CDR1 is KGHDR, CDR2 SFDVKD.

This chain uses TRBV6-6 with TRBJ1-2; possibly TRBD1 for D (6 bases). This CDR3 has 13 amino acids. Germline V lookup: CDR1 MNHNY, CDR2 SVGAGI (reference sequence). The V and J ends lost 5 bases and 4 bases respectively, with 11 bases between them. Here the CDR3 DNA reads TGTGCCAGCAGTCTGGACAGTCCCTATGGCTACACCTTC. It yields the protein CASSLDSPYGYTF.

The CDR3 nucleotides read TGTGCCTGGAGGGGGGGGAACTATGGCTACACCTTC. Its translation is CAWRGGNYGYTF. The V call is TRBV30, the J call TRBJ1-2; TRBD1 is a possible D gene (5 bases). V dropped 3 bases and J dropped 2 bases, with 7 bases sitting between them. CDR1 and CDR2 from the germline V gene are GTSNPN and SVGIG (reference sequence). The CDR3 runs to 12 residues. Complete variable domain (other parts from reference TRBV30 and TRBJ1-2): SQTIHQWPATLVQPVGSPLSLECTVEGTSNPNLYWYRQAAGRGLQLLFYSVGIGQISSEVPQNLSASRPQDRQFILSSKKLLLSDSGFYLCAWRGGNYGYTFGSGTRLTVV.

The rearrangement links TRBV7-3 to TRBJ2-1; D assignment may be TRBD1 or TRBD2 (5 bases each). From germline, CDR1 is SGHTA and CDR2 FQGTGA. Trimming left V 3 bases short and J 5 bases short, with 8 bases between. There are 13 residues in the CDR3. CDR3 sequence reads: CASSLGENNEQFF. The CDR3 region has the DNA TGTGCCAGCAGCTTGGGGGAAAACAATGAGCAGTTCTTC.

The chain has TRBV6-6 and TRBJ2-5; no reliable D call. The CDR3 is 15 amino acids. V was shortened by 5 bases and J by 0 bases, with 13 bases between the two germline ends. CDR1 and CDR2 from the germline V gene are MNHNY and SVGAGI (reference sequence). As DNA, the CDR3 is TGTGCCAGCAGTGAAGGTATCGGTGACCAAGAGACCCAGTACTTC. It encodes CASSEGIGDQETQYF.

The CDR3 loop is CASSLVRREGYTF. CDR3 DNA sequence: TGTGCCAGCAGTTTAGTAAGGCGGGAGGGCTACACCTTC. The chain couples TRBV28 to TRBJ1-2; D is unresolved. The length of the CDR3 is 13 residues. V gave up 2 bases and J gave up 8 bases, with 12 bases separating them. Looked up from germline, CDR1 is MDHEN and CDR2 is SYDVKM.

The chain couples TRBV15 to TRBJ1-1; 8 bases map to TRBD1. The CDR3 sequence is 16 residues long. Germline CDR1 reads LNHNV; CDR2 reads YYDKDF (reference sequence). V trimming: 0 bases; J trimming: 6 bases; junction bases outside the gene matches: 9. The DNA for the CDR3 is TGTGCCACCAGCAGAGACAGGGGGCTTTTAGGCGCTGAAGCTTTCTTT. Protein: CATSRDRGLLGAEAFF. The full variable domain, its missing parts supplied by reference TRBV15 and TRBJ1-1, is DAMVIQNPRYQVTQFGKPVTLSCSQTLNHNVMYWYQQKSSQAPKLLFHYYDKDFNNEADTPDNFQSRRPNTSFCFLDIRSPGLGDTAMYLCATSRDRGLLGAEAFFGQGTRLTVV.

This chain links TRBV4-3 with TRBJ1-1, with TRBD1 matching over 7 bases. CDR3 size: 15 residues. Trimming at V came to 0 bases and at J to 5 bases, leaving 6 bases not matched to a gene. CDR1 is LGHNA, CDR2 YSLEER, per germline. Here the CDR3 reads CASSQDSGGLTEAFF. The CDR3 DNA sequence: TGCGCCAGCAGCCAAGATTCAGGGGGACTTACTGAAGCTTTCTTT.

This clonotype showed up just a few times. The gene calls are TRBV7-8 and TRBJ2-7, with 7 nucleotides matching TRBD2. This CDR3 is 16 amino acids long. Germline CDR1 is SGHVS and CDR2 is FQNEAQ. With V trimmed by 1 base and J by 2 bases, 8 bases remained unmatched. The CDR3 region has the DNA TGTGCCAGCAGCTTAGTCGGGGGGTGGTTGGCCTACGAGCAGTACTTC. Protein sequence: CASSLVGGWLAYEQYF.

The CDR3, as DNA: TGCAGTGCGCGGACAGTTGAGACTGAAGCTTTCTTT. Translated: CSARTVETEAFF. This chain links TRBV20-1 with TRBJ1-1, with TRBD1 as a possible D gene (6 bases). Trimming pared 6 bases from V and 5 bases from J, leaving 13 bases between. Per germline, CDR1 DFQATT and CDR2 SNEGSKA (reference sequence). CDR3 length equals 12 residues.

This clonotype was recorded a few times. The CDR3: CASSVTGTSYNEQFF. CDR3 nucleotide sequence: TGTGCCAGCAGTGTAACAGGGACATCCTACAATGAGCAGTTCTTC. The rearrangement links TRBV6-5 to TRBJ2-1; D is perhaps TRBD1 (6 bases). Trimming left V 5 bases short and J 1 base short, with 12 bases between. In germline, CDR1 is MNHEY, CDR2 SVGAGI. CDR3 length: 15 residues.

This clonotype was observed a few times. CDR3 amino acids: CASRGPDTQYF. Here the CDR3 DNA reads TGTGCCAGTAGGGGCCCAGATACGCAGTATTTT. V and J are TRBV19 and TRBJ2-3; no reliable D call. Trimming left V 6 bases short and J 4 bases short, with 5 bases between. CDR3 length: 11 amino acids. Germline V CDR1 and CDR2: LNHDA, SQIVND (reference sequence).

V and J are TRBV20-1 and TRBJ2-1; D remains unclear. V lost 4 bases to trimming and J lost 0 bases, with 16 bases between them. This CDR3 is built from 16 residues. Germline V gives CDR1 DFQATT, CDR2 SNEGSKA (reference sequence). The CDR3 spells CSAKRYGGSSYNEQFF. CDR3 in DNA: TGCAGTGCTAAAAGGTATGGCGGCAGCTCCTACAATGAGCAGTTCTTC.

V and J are TRBV5-1 and TRBJ1-1; D remains unclear. This CDR3 is built from 14 residues. Germline-derived CDR1 and CDR2 are SGHRS and YFSETQ. V lost 0 bases and J lost 1, with 7 bases in between. This CDR3 reads CASSLAGKNTEAFF. The CDR3 region has the DNA TGCGCCAGCAGCTTGGCGGGGAAGAACACTGAAGCTTTCTTT.